Presented here are 28 T cell receptor beta chains from one specimen sequenced in a study of shared clonotypes between healthy human individuals. Here immunoSEQ multiplex PCR was the method, and the copy in TCRdb shows in-frame clones only, minus some. This table holds approximately 2.3 million clones, more than 80% found once. Sequenced sample: naive CD4+ T cells from PBMCs. Subset of the sample: CD45RA+ positively selected. These receptors were obtained from a man aged 18 to 30 in good health. Some clones in this sample may be carry-over from other donors' samples.

This chain uses TRBV7-2 with TRBJ2-7; D may match TRBD1 or TRBD2 (5 bases each). The CDR3 runs to 14 residues. CDR1 and CDR2 from the germline V gene are SGHTA and FQGNSA. V was shortened by 7 bases and J by 3 bases, with 16 bases between the two germline ends. This CDR3 reads CASTPSGLLYEQYF. CDR3 DNA sequence: TGTGCCAGCACCCCGTCGGGGCTACTCTACGAGCAGTACTTC.

A note on this clone: The sample contains more than one DNA sequence encoding this CDR3. The chain combines TRBV5-1 with TRBJ2-6, with D uncertain. Germline loops: CDR1 SGHRS, CDR2 YFSETQ. The CDR3 runs to 14 residues. V lost 4 bases, J lost 0 bases, and 5 bases lay in between. The CDR3 region is CASSPNSGANVLTF. The CDR3 bases are TGCGCCAGCAGCCCCAACTCTGGGGCCAACGTCCTGACTTTC.

The V gene is TRBV7-3, the J gene TRBJ2-7; 10 bases are a match to TRBD1. V shed 4 bases and J 6 bases; nucleotides not matched to a gene: 6. The CDR3 is 14 residues long. Germline V gives CDR1 SGHTA, CDR2 FQGTGA. The CDR3 DNA reads TGTGCCAGCAGCTACGAGGACAGGGGGTTCGAGCAGTACTTC. Protein sequence: CASSYEDRGFEQYF.

This rearrangement joins TRBV6-5 to TRBJ1-5, with 10 bases matching TRBD1. There are 15 residues in the CDR3. CDR1 MNHEY and CDR2 SVGAGI come from the germline V gene. V was pared by 6 bases and J by 7 bases, with 9 bases of the junction left unmatched. CDR3 protein: CASSLGTGVGQPQHF. CDR3 DNA: TGTGCCAGCAGCCTTGGGACAGGGGTTGGGCAGCCCCAGCATTTT.

This sequence joins TRBV6-1 and TRBJ1-2; D is unresolved. Germline CDR1 reads MNHNS; CDR2 reads SASEGT. V was trimmed by 8 bases and J by 6 bases, leaving 4 bases between them. This CDR3 has 9 amino acids. CDR3 in amino acids: CASGDGYTF. In DNA form, the CDR3 reads TGTGCCAGCGGGGATGGCTACACCTTC.

The J gene is TRBJ2-2, the V gene TRBV30; 12 nucleotides align to TRBD1. Unmatched junction bases numbered 6, after V lost 2 bases and J lost 8 bases. The germline gives CDR1 GTSNPN, CDR2 SVGIG (reference sequence). This CDR3 is built from 15 residues. The CDR3 here is CAWSQGQGAVGELFF. CDR3 DNA: TGTGCCTGGAGTCAGGGACAGGGGGCTGTTGGGGAGCTGTTTTTT. Variable domain in full (rest from reference TRBV30 and TRBJ2-2): SQTIHQWPATLVQPVGSPLSLECTVEGTSNPNLYWYRQAAGRGLQLLFYSVGIGQISSEVPQNLSASRPQDRQFILSSKKLLLSDSGFYLCAWSQGQGAVGELFFGEGSRLTVL.

The gene calls are TRBV5-4 and TRBJ1-1, with a tentative D call TRBD1 (5 bases). This CDR3 comprises 15 residues. Germline CDR1 is SGHNT and CDR2 is YYREEE (reference sequence). V lost 4 bases, J lost 2 bases, and 15 bases lay in between. CDR3 DNA sequence: TGTGCCAGCAGCCCCCGGGGGTCCTCTAACACTGAAGCTTTCTTT. Amino acids: CASSPRGSSNTEAFF. Filled out from reference TRBV5-4 and TRBJ1-1, the complete variable domain reads ETGVTQSPTHLIKTRGQQVTLRCSSQSGHNTVSWYQQALGQGPQFIFQYYREEENGRGNFPPRFSGLQFPNYSSELNVNALELDDSALYLCASSPRGSSNTEAFFGQGTRLTVV.

This chain links TRBV9 with TRBJ1-2; D is unresolved. The CDR3 consists of 14 residues. Trimming left V 3 bases short and J 0 bases short, with 9 bases between. Germline loops: CDR1 SGDLS, CDR2 YYNGEE. CDR3 DNA sequence: TGTGCCAGCAGCGAGACGCAGGCTAACTATGGCTACACCTTC. Translation: CASSETQANYGYTF. Using reference TRBV9 and TRBJ1-2 for the parts outside the CDR3, the full variable domain is DSGVTQTPKHLITATGQRVTLRCSPRSGDLSVYWYQQSLDQGLQFLIQYYNGEERAKGNILERFSAQQFPDLHSELNLSSLELGDSALYFCASSETQANYGYTFGSGTRLTVV.

The rearrangement links TRBV5-6 to TRBJ1-2, with no clear D. Germline V lookup: CDR1 SGHDT, CDR2 YYEEEE. This CDR3 has 18 amino acids. Trimming left V 2 bases short and J 3 bases short, with 23 bases between. CDR3: CASSFSHDITSEYYGYTF. As DNA, the CDR3 is TGTGCCAGCAGCTTTTCCCACGACATTACGAGCGAGTACTATGGCTACACCTTC.

The chain employs TRBV11-3 and TRBJ2-2, with a possible D match to TRBD1 (5 bases). The CDR3 is made up of 16 amino acids. V was trimmed by 5 bases and J by 2 bases, leaving 15 bases between them. Germline V gives CDR1 SGHNT, CDR2 YENEEA. The CDR3 coding sequence is TGTGCCAGCAGCACGCGACCAGGGTACAACACCGGGGAGCTGTTTTTT. Protein sequence: CASSTRPGYNTGELFF.

V is TRBV2 and J is TRBJ1-3; TRBD1 matches 7 bases. Germline V gene lookup returns CDR1 SNHLY and CDR2 FYNNEI. CDR3 length: 15 amino acids. After removal of 6 bases from V and 0 bases from J, the junction contained 5 bases not matched to a gene. The CDR3 bases are TGTGCCAGCAGACAGACAGGGAGCTCTGGAAACACCATATATTTT. Translating it yields CASRQTGSSGNTIYF.

The chain recombines TRBV29-1 with TRBJ1-2, with 9 bases matching TRBD1. The CDR3 is made up of 14 amino acids. Trimming at V came to 6 bases and at J to 4 bases, leaving 9 bases not matched to a gene. CDR1 and CDR2 (germline): SQVTM, ANQGSEA. Here the CDR3 reads CSVRMGQGRYGYTF. The CDR3 nucleotides are TGCAGCGTCCGGATGGGACAGGGTCGCTATGGCTACACCTTC.

This clone was seen a single time. V gene TRBV19 combines with J gene TRBJ2-7; D gene ambiguous. The germline V gene has CDR1 LNHDA and CDR2 SQIVND (reference sequence). The CDR3 loop spans 15 amino acids. V shed 5 bases and J shed 0 bases, with 14 bases lying between them. CDR3 region: CASSPLAYFSYEQYF. In DNA, the CDR3 is TGTGCCAGTAGTCCGCTCGCCTATTTCTCCTACGAGCAGTACTTC.

This clone was recorded only once. This rearrangement joins TRBV7-9 to TRBJ2-7; the D gene is possibly TRBD1 (6 bases). Germline values: CDR1 SEHNR, CDR2 FQNEAQ (reference sequence). This CDR3 is 15 amino acids long. V lost 2 bases to trimming and J lost 2 bases, with 13 bases between them. In DNA form, the CDR3 reads TGTGCCAGCAGCTTATCACAGGGTCCAGCCTACGAGCAGTACTTC. Amino acids: CASSLSQGPAYEQYF.

This chain connects TRBV5-1 to TRBJ1-1, with D tentatively TRBD1 (5 bases). Germline V CDR1 and CDR2: SGHRS, YFSETQ. V was shortened by 3 bases and J by 6 bases, with 12 bases between the two germline ends. This CDR3 has 13 residues. CDR3 DNA sequence: TGCGCCAGCAGCTCGGGGCTCCGCGCTGAAGCTTTCTTT. Protein: CASSSGLRAEAFF.

The chain is built from TRBV7-2 and TRBJ1-1, with D possibly matching TRBD1 (5 bases). Germline V gene data show CDR1 as SGHTA and CDR2 as FQGNSA. The CDR3 loop spans 15 amino acids. The germline V and J ends were trimmed by 2 bases and 3 bases, with 13 bases remaining between them. The CDR3 coding sequence is TGTGCCAGCAGCTTATTTGGGGGGAGGGACACTGAAGCTTTCTTT. Its protein product is CASSLFGGRDTEAFF.

This rearrangement joins TRBV11-3 to TRBJ2-3; the D call may be TRBD1 or TRBD2 (5 bases each). V lost 5 bases to trimming and J lost 6 bases, with 18 bases between them. CDR1 and CDR2 (germline): SGHNT, YENEEA. This CDR3 is built from 15 residues. The CDR3 is CASSRSGTHPDTQYF. The CDR3 DNA sequence: TGTGCCAGCAGCCGTTCCGGGACGCATCCCGATACGCAGTATTTT.

The chain uses TRBV5-4 and TRBJ2-1; 10 nucleotides match TRBD2. The CDR3 covers 15 residues. The ends lost 4 bases at V and 10 bases at J; junction bases unmatched: 11. Germline-derived CDR1 and CDR2 are SGHNT and YYREEE (reference sequence). The CDR3 loop is CASSREVAGGGEQFF. CDR3 nucleotides: TGTGCCAGCAGCCGGGAAGTAGCGGGAGGAGGGGAGCAGTTCTTC.

The gene calls are TRBV5-4 and TRBJ2-1; possible D gene TRBD1, 6 bases. The germline gives CDR1 SGHNT, CDR2 YYREEE (reference sequence). Trimming left V 5 bases short and J 6 bases short, with 24 bases between. There are 17 residues in the CDR3. The CDR3 spells CASRGAGSAKWGNEQFF. DNA for the CDR3: TGTGCCAGCAGGGGGGCCGGTTCTGCGAAATGGGGCAATGAGCAGTTCTTC.

The chain has TRBV5-1 and TRBJ2-2; D unclear. The CDR3 runs to 15 residues. In germline, CDR1 is SGHRS, CDR2 YFSETQ. Trimming removed 0 bases at V and 8 bases at J, with 14 bases between. The DNA for the CDR3 is TGCGCCAGCAGCTTGGAAGGCCCTCTAATGGGGGAGCTGTTTTTT. Its protein is CASSLEGPLMGELFF.

The gene calls are TRBV2 and TRBJ2-1; 9 bases are shared with TRBD2. Germline CDR1 is SNHLY and CDR2 is FYNNEI. Trimming at V came to 6 bases and at J to 3 bases, leaving 6 bases not matched to a gene. The CDR3 runs to 15 residues. The CDR3 protein is CASRPEREVYNEQFF. For the CDR3, the DNA is TGTGCCAGCAGACCCGAGCGGGAGGTCTACAATGAGCAGTTCTTC. The full variable domain, with the rest looked up from reference TRBV2 and TRBJ2-1, is EPEVTQTPSHQVTQMGQEVILRCVPISNHLYFYWYRQILGQKVEFLVSFYNNEISEKSEIFDDQFSVERPDGSNFTLKIRSTKLEDSAMYFCASRPEREVYNEQFFGPGTRLTVL.

The V call is TRBV28, the J call TRBJ2-3, with 7 bases fitting TRBD2. CDR1 MDHEN and CDR2 SYDVKM come from the germline V gene. The V segment lost 3 bases and the J segment 0 bases; nucleotides outside the gene matches: 3. The CDR3 sequence is 15 residues long. This CDR3 is CASSLTSRSTDTQYF. DNA of the CDR3: TGTGCCAGCAGTTTGACTAGCCGTAGCACAGATACGCAGTATTTT.

This chain uses TRBV7-2 with TRBJ2-7; D ambiguous. V lost 5 bases and J lost 2, with 16 bases in between. Germline V gene sequence: CDR1 SGHTA, CDR2 FQGNSA. The CDR3 is 15 amino acids. The CDR3 DNA reads as TGTGCCAGCAGCCCCGGCCGCGCTGTAGCCTACGAGCAGTACTTC. This sequence encodes CASSPGRAVAYEQYF.

As concerns this clone: Other DNA sequences from this sample encode an identical CDR3 as well. The rearrangement links TRBV11-2 to TRBJ2-5, with no clear D. Trimming left V 3 bases short and J 5 bases short, with 4 bases between. CDR3 size: 11 residues. From germline, CDR1 is SGHAT and CDR2 FQNNGV. DNA for the CDR3: TGTGCCAGCAGCTTTAGGGAGACCCAGTACTTC. Translated: CASSFRETQYF.

This chain connects TRBV5-1 to TRBJ1-1; tentative D call: TRBD1 (5 bases). The CDR3 runs to 14 residues. V was trimmed by 4 bases and J by 1 base, leaving 11 bases between them. Germline V gives CDR1 SGHRS, CDR2 YFSETQ. CDR3: CASSEGPENTEAFF. DNA of the CDR3: TGCGCCAGCAGCGAGGGACCGGAGAACACTGAAGCTTTCTTT.

V usage is TRBV7-2 and J usage is TRBJ1-2; D might be TRBD1 (5 bases). The CDR3 sequence is 14 residues long. Germline V lookup: CDR1 SGHTA, CDR2 FQGNSA. Trimming shortened V by 2 bases and J by 4 bases, and 11 bases separated the two germline ends. CDR3 DNA sequence: TGTGCCAGCAGCTTAACAGGCCAACTCTATGGCTACACCTTC. It encodes CASSLTGQLYGYTF. Full variable domain (rest looked up from reference TRBV7-2 and TRBJ1-2): GAGVSQSPSNKVTEKGKDVELRCDPISGHTALYWYRQSLGQGLEFLIYFQGNSAPDKSGLPSDRFSAERTGGSVSTLTIQRTQQEDSAVYLCASSLTGQLYGYTFGSGTRLTVV.

This chain uses TRBV18 with TRBJ1-4; D ambiguous. The V gene lost 2 bases and the J gene lost 0 bases, with 10 bases spanning the gap. Germline CDR1 and CDR2: KGHSH and LQKENI. The CDR3 has 16 residues. CDR3 nucleotide sequence: TGTGCCAGCTCACCAGGGAGTCCGCCAACTAATGAAAAACTGTTTTTT. It codes for CASSPGSPPTNEKLFF.

The V gene is TRBV29-1, the J gene TRBJ2-3; D unresolved. V was pared by 1 base and J by 4 bases, with 9 bases between. The CDR3 sequence is 13 residues long. The germline gives CDR1 SQVTM, CDR2 ANQGSEA. As DNA, the CDR3 is TGCAGCGTTGAAGTACCTGGCGCAGATACGCAGTATTTT. It is translated as CSVEVPGADTQYF.